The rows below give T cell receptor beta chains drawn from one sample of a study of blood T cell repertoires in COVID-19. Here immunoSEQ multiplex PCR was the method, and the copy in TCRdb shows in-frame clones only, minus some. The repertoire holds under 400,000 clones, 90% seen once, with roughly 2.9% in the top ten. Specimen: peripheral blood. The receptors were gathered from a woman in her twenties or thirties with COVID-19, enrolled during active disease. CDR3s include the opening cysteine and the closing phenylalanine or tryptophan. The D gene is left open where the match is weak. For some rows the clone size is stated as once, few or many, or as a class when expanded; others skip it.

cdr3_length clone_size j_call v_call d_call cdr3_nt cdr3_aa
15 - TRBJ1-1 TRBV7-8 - TGTGCCAGCAGCCCAGGGGTCTTGGTGGGCACTGAAGCTTTCTTT CASSPGVLVGTEAFF
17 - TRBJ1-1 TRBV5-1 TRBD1 TGCGCCAGCAGCTTGAGGGGACAGGGGTCGTTTAACACTGAAGCTTTCTTT CASSLRGQGSFNTEAFF
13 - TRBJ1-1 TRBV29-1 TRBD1 TGCAGCGCCGCGGGACAGGGGAACACTGAAGCTTTCTTT CSAAGQGNTEAFF
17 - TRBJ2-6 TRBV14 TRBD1 TGTGCCAGCAGTGTAGGGGGCCCTGATCCCGGGGCCAACGTCCTGACTTTC CASSVGGPDPGANVLTF
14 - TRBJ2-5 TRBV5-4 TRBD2 TGTGCCAGCAGCCTCGGACTAGATCGAGAGACCCAGTACTTC CASSLGLDRETQYF
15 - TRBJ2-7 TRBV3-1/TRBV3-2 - TGTGCCAGCAGCCAAGAGGGAGGTAGTCCCGGGGAGCAGTACTTC CASSQEGGSPGEQYF
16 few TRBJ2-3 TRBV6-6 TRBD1 TGTGCCAGCAGCCCTAGACCGGGACAGGGCTCAGATACGCAGTATTTT CASSPRPGQGSDTQYF
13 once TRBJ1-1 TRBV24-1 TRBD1 TGTGCCACCAGGGGGACAGAGAACACTGAAGCTTTCTTT CATRGTENTEAFF
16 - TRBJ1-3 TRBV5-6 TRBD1 TGTGCCAGCAGCTCGGACAGGGGCCCCCATGGAAACACCATATATTTT CASSSDRGPHGNTIYF
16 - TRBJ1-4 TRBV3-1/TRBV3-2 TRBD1 TGTGCCAGCAGCCAGGGGGCGGGGACAGCTAATGAAAAACTGTTTTTT CASSQGAGTANEKLFF
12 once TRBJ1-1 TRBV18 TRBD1 TGTGCCAGCTCACCAGGGACAGCTGAAGCTTTCTTT CASSPGTAEAFF
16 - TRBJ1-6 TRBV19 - TGTGCCAGTAGCACTCAGGGGTCAAAGCCCGGTTCACCCCTCCACTTT CASSTQGSKPGSPLHF
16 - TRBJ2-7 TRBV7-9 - TGTGCCAGCAGCCCCCGGCGATCAGGCCGATTGACCGAGCAGTACTTC CASSPRRSGRLTEQYF
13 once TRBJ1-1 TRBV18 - TGTGCCAGCTCACCACAAGGGGGAACTGAAGCTTTCTTT CASSPQGGTEAFF
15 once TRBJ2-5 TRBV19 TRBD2 TGTGCCAGTAGTCTCCAGACTAGCGGCAAAGAGACCCAGTACTTC CASSLQTSGKETQYF
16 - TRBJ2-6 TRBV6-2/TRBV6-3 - TGTGCCAGCAGTTACGACAGAGACTCTGGGGCCAACGTCCTGACTTTC CASSYDRDSGANVLTF
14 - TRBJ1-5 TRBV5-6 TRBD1 TGTGCCAGCAGCTTCAGGGGGCAGGGTCAGCCCCAGCATTTT CASSFRGQGQPQHF
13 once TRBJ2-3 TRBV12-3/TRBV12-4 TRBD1 TGTGCCAGCTCAGGGACAGGGGCGGATACGCAGTATTTT CASSGTGADTQYF
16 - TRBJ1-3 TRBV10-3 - TGTGCCATCAGTGACGACGGGTCCGGGACAGGAAACACCATATATTTT CAISDDGSGTGNTIYF
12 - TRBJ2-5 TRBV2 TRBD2 TGTGCCACCCTGGGACTAGCGGAGACCCAGTACTTC CATLGLAETQYF
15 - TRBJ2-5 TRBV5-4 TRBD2 TGTGCCAGCAGCGGTAACCCGACTAGCGGGGAGACCCAGTACTTC CASSGNPTSGETQYF
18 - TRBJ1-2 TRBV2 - TGTGCCAGCACCCCCCGGAGGGAGGTAAAGGAGTCTAACTATGGCTACACCTTC CASTPRREVKESNYGYTF
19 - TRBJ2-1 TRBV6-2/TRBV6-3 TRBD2 TGTGCCAGCACCCCCCCCTTTCTAGCGGGAGGGCCGGGTTACAATGAGCAGTTCTTC CASTPPFLAGGPGYNEQFF
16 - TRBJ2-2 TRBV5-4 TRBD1 TGTGCCAGCAGCTTGGTCGGGACAGGGAGGTCCGAGGAGCTGTTTTTT CASSLVGTGRSEELFF
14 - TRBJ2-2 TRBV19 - TGTGCCAGCTCCCTTCAGCGTTACACCGGGGAGCTGTTTTTT CASSLQRYTGELFF
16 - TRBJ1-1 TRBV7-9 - TGTGCCAGCAGCTTCATGGTAATGGGAGGGTACACTGAAGCTTTCTTT CASSFMVMGGYTEAFF
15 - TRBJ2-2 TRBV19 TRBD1 TGTGCCAGTAGTACCGGGACAGGGTGGACCGGGGAGCTGTTTTTT CASSTGTGWTGELFF
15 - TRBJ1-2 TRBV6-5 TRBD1 TGTGCCAGCAGCTCCGGGACAGCAGCCGACTATGGCTACACCTTC CASSSGTAADYGYTF
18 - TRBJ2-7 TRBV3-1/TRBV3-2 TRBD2 TGTGCCAGCAGCGACCCACCGGAGCGGGAGTACTCCCCCTACGAGCAGTACTTC CASSDPPEREYSPYEQYF
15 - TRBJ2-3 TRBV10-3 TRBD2 TGTGCCATCAGGGAGACTAGCGGGAGCACAGATACGCAGTATTTT CAIRETSGSTDTQYF
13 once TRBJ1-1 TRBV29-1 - TGCAGCGTTGTTCGACAAATGGGCACTGAAGCTTTCTTT CSVVRQMGTEAFF
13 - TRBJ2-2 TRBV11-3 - TGTGCCAGCAGTGAACTCCCCACCGGGGAGCTGTTTTTT CASSELPTGELFF
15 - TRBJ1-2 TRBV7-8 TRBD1 TGTGCCAGCAGCTTCGGGACAGGGGGTGAATATGGCTACACCTTC CASSFGTGGEYGYTF
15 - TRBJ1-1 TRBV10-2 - TGCGCCAGCAGTGAGTTAACAGGGACACGCACTGAAGCTTTCTTT CASSELTGTRTEAFF
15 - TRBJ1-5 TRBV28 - TGTGCCAGCACCCTTACGGTAGGGGGTCATCAGCCCCAGCATTTT CASTLTVGGHQPQHF
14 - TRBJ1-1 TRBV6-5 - TGTGCCAGCAGTCCCCCGGGGGGCGCGACTGAAGCTTTCTTT CASSPPGGATEAFF
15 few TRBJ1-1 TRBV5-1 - TGCGCCAGCAGCCTCGGACTCGGGTCGGTGGTTGGGGCTTTCTTT CASSLGLGSVVGAFF
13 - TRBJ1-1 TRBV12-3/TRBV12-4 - TGTGCCAGCACTCAAGCGGGGGCCCCGGGGGCTTTCTTT CASTQAGAPGAFF
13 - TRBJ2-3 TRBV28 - TGTGCCAGCAGTAGCCCTAGCACAGATACGCAGTATTTT CASSSPSTDTQYF
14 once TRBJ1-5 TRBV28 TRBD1 TGTGCCAGCAGCTTTGGGACAGACAATCAGCCCCAGCATTTT CASSFGTDNQPQHF
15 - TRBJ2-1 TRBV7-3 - TGTGCCAGCAGCTTAGAGAGGGTAAAGGTTAATGAGCAGTTCTTC CASSLERVKVNEQFF
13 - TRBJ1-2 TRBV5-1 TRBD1 TGCGCCAGCAGCAGGGGACAGGAGTATGGCTACACCTTC CASSRGQEYGYTF
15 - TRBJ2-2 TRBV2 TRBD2 TGTGCCAGCAGTGTTTCTAGCGGGAGCACGGGGGAGCTGTTTTTT CASSVSSGSTGELFF
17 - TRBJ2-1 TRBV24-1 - TGTGCCACCAGTGACTCTTATCTGGGAGGAAGTTACAATGAGCAGTTCTTC CATSDSYLGGSYNEQFF
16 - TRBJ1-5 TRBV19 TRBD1 TGTGCCAGTAGTGTCTCGACAGGGTTGATGAATCAGCCCCAGCATTTT CASSVSTGLMNQPQHF
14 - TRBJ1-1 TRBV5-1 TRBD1 TGCGCCAGCAGCCCCACAGGGGAGAAAGCTGAAGCTTTCTTT CASSPTGEKAEAFF
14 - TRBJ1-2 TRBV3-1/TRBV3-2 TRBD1 TGTGCCAGCAGCCCTGACGACAGGGGCTATGGCTACACCTTC CASSPDDRGYGYTF
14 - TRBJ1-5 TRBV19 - TGTGCCAGTATAGAGGCAGGGAGCAATCAGCCCCAGCATTTT CASIEAGSNQPQHF
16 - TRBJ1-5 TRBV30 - TGTGCCTGGAGTGTACCGGTAGGAGATAGCAATCAGCCCCAGCATTTT CAWSVPVGDSNQPQHF
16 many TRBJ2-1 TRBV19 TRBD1 TGTGCCAGTAGTATAGCGGCGACAGGGGCCTACAATGAGCAGTTCTTC CASSIAATGAYNEQFF
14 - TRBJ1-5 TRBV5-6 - TGTGCCAGCACCGCTGGGGGGGGCGGTCAGCCCCAGCATTTT CASTAGGGGQPQHF
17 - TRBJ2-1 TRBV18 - TGTGCCAGCTCACCACCGGGTAGCGGAGTAGGGTACAATGAGCAGTTCTTC CASSPPGSGVGYNEQFF
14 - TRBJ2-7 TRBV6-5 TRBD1 TGTGCCAGCAGCCCCGGACAGGGAGACTACGAGCAGTACTTC CASSPGQGDYEQYF
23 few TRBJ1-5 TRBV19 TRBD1 TGTGCCAGTAGTCCGCCCCGCCCCGGGACAGGGGGTGTGGGGGTATATAGCAATCAGCCCCAGCATTTT CASSPPRPGTGGVGVYSNQPQHF